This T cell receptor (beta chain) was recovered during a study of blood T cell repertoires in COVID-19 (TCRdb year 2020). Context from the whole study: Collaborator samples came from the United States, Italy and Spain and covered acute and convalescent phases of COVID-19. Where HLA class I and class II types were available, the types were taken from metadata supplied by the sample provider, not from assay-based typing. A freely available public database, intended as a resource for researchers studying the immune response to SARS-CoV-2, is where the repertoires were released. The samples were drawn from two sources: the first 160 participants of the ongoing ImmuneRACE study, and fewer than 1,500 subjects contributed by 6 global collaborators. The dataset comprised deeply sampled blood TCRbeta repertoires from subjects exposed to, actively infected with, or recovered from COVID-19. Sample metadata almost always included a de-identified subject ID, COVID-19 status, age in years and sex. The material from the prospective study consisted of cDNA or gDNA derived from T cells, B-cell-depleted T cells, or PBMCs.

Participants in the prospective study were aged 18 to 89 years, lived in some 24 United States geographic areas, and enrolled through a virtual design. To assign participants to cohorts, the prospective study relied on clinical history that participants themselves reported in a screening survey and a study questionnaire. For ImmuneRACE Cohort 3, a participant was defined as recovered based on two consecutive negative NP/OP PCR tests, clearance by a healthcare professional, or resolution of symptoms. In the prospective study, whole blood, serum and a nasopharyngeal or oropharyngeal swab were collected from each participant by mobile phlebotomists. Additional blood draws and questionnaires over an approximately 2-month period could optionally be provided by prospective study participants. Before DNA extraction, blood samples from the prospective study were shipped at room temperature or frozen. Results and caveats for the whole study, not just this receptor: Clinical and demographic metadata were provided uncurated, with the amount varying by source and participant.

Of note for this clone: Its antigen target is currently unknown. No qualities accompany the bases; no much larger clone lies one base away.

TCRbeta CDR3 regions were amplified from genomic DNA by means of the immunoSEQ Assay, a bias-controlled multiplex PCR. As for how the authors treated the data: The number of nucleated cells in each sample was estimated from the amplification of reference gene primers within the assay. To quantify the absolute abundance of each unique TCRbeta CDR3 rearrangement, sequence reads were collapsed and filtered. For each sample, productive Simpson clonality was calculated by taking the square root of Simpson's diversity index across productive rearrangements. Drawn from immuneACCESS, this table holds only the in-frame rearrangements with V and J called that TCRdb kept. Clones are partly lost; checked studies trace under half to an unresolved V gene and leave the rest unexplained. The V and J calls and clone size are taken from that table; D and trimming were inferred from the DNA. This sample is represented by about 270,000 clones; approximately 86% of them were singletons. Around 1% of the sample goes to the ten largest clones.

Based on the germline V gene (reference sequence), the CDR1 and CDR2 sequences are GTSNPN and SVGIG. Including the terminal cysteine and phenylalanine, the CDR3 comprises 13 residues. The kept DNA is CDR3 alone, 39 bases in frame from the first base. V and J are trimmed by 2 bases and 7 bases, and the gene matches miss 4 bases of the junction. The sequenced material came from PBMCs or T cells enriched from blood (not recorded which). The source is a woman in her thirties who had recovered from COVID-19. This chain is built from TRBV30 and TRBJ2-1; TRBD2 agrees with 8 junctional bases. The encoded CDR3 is CAWSRAGGNEQFF. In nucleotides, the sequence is TGTGCCTGGAGTCGCGCGGGAGGTAATGAGCAGTTCTTC.